This T cell receptor beta chain was sequenced during a study of CD8+CD57+ T cells in acquired aplastic anemia. The overall study: DNA recovered from sorted CD4+ and CD8+ cells had a mean of about 3.5 ug.

The use of genomic DNA as template underpinned the TCR beta VDJ and CDR3 profiling. MiXCR, run by TCRdb on the reads, gives a single entry per CDR3 protein. The table includes under 500,000 distinct CDR3 sequences, around 32% detected once. Study-level points and caveats: The same twenty-nine CD8+ CDR3 sequences occurred in patients and in controls. Patients and controls were not found to differ significantly in CD8+ Simpson's diversity.

This clonotype was counted many times. The antigen is undetermined. V gave up 5 bases and J gave up 7 bases, with 4 bases separating them. The germline V gene encodes CDR1 SGHTS and CDR2 YDEGEE. The CDR3 extends over 10 amino acids. The authors sequenced patients whose flow cytometry had shown CD8+CD57+ cell expansion. No therapy was given to patients before blood sampling. Input material: sorted CD4+, CD8+, or CD8+CD57+ T cells (not recorded which) from PBMCs. The origin of this receptor is a human donor with aplastic anemia. The V gene is TRBV5-8, the J gene TRBJ1-5; D ambiguous. The CDR3 DNA reads as TGTGCCAGCAGAGAGCAGCCCCAGCATTTT. Translating it yields CASREQPQHF.